This T cell receptor beta chain stems from a study of OX40 agonist ivuxolimab in advanced cancers. Some clones are missing from TCRdb's copy, which holds only in-frame ones; the method was immunoSEQ multiplex PCR. The data contain roughly 68,000 clones, approximately 80% of them seen just once; the ten biggest clones take up roughly 1.4%. Germline CDR1 is SGDLS and CDR2 is YYNGEE. V lost 4 bases, J lost 4 bases, and 4 bases stayed unmatched. The CDR3 loop spans 14 amino acids. The clonotype was recovered from an adult with an advanced solid tumor such as melanoma, head and neck, liver or kidney cancer. The input for sequencing was CD4+ or CD8+ T cells sorted from blood, taken in a trial of the OX40 agonist ivuxolimab. This chain links TRBV9 with TRBJ1-1; TRBD1 agrees at 10 bases. The CDR3 reads CASSTRTGGTEAFF. CDR3 bases: TGTGCCAGCAGCACCCGGACAGGGGGCACTGAAGCTTTCTTT.